This T cell receptor (beta chain) was identified during a study of shared clonotypes between healthy human individuals. J gave up 2 bases and V 6 bases, and 6 bases lay outside the gene matches. CDR1 and CDR2 (germline): SGHTA, FQGNSA. The CDR3 is 16 residues long. Amplification in unsorted PBMC replicate PCRs started from 300 ng DNA, which equals some 30,000 T cell genomes. This table comes from immunoSEQ multiplex PCR, and its TCRdb copy is limited to in-frame clones, with some not included. The sample gives about half a million clones, 79% of which show up once; about an eighth is in the top ten. Sequenced input: PBMCs. This receptor was obtained from a woman between 35 and 50 years old in good health. Some clones in this sample may be carry-over from other donors' samples. The chain carries TRBV7-2 and TRBJ2-7, with 14 bases identical to TRBD2. CDR3 bases: TGTGCCAGCAGACTCGGGACTAGCGGGAGTCCCTACGAGCAGTACTTC. Translating it yields CASRLGTSGSPYEQYF.